The entry that follows covers one T cell receptor (beta chain) sequence. V lost 1 base and J lost 4, with 10 bases in between. CDR1 is SGHTA and CDR2 is FQGTGA in the germline V gene. The CDR3 is 14 residues long. Using immunoSEQ multiplex PCR, the repertoire was profiled, and TCRdb retains in-frame clones only, with some absent. The table lists approximately 170,000 clones, 85% to 95% of them singletons. This sample stems from a study of control samples from healthy donors and cancer patients. The source is a man under 40 in good health. The chain is built from TRBV7-3 and TRBJ2-5, with a possible D match to TRBD1 (5 bases). The material sequenced was blood. The CDR3 spells CASSLNGAGETQYF. In DNA, the CDR3 is TGTGCCAGCAGCTTAAATGGGGCAGGAGAGACCCAGTACTTC.